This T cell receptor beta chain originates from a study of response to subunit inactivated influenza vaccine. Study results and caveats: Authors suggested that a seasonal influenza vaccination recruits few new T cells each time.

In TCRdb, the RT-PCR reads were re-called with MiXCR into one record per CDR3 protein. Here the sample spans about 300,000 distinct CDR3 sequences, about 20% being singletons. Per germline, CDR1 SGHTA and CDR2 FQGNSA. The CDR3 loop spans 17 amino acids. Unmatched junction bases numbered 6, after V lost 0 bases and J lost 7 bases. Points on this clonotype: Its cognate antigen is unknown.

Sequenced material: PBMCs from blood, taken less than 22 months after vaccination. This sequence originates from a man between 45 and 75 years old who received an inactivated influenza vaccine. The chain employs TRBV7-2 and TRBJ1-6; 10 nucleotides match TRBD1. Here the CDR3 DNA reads TGTGCCAGCAGCTTAGCTTACAGGACAGGGGGAAATTCACCCCTCCACTTT. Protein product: CASSLAYRTGGNSPLHF.